Listed here are 30 T cell receptor beta chains from one sample, sequenced in a study of Graves' ophthalmopathy and Graves' hyperthyroidism. The authors amplified TCR beta CDR3 regions, and they did so from RNA transcripts for repertoire sequencing. First-round RT-PCR employed HTBI primers, with a second-round multiplex PCR after it. TCRdb reanalysed the multiplex PCR reads using MiXCR and keeps one entry per CDR3 protein. Among about 620,000 distinct CDR3 sequences listed, approximately 21% were seen once. The sample taken for sequencing was peripheral blood. The receptors shown here come from a woman aged 18-35 years with stable Graves' hyperthyroidism. Some clones in this sample may be carry-over from other donors' samples.

The chain couples TRBV20-1 to TRBJ1-1; a weak D match, TRBD1 (5 bases). V lost 6 bases and J 11 bases, leaving 16 bases between the germline ends. CDR1 and CDR2 from the germline V gene are DFQATT and SNEGSKA (reference sequence). This CDR3 region has 11 residues. The CDR3 nucleotides read TGCAGTGCCCTGGGCCGGGGGGGTGCTTTCTTT. It translates to CSALGRGGAFF.

Ten or more counts support this clonotype. The rearrangement uses TRBV12-3 or TRBV12-4 and TRBJ1-2, with TRBD1 as a possible D gene (5 bases). The CDR3 totals 13 residues. V gave up 6 bases and J gave up 2 bases, with 10 bases separating them. The CDR3 DNA follows: TGTGCCAGCAGGCTCGGGACCAACTATGGCTACACCTTC. This codes for CASRLGTNYGYTF.

This clonotype was seen ten or more times. The V and J genes are TRBV19 and TRBJ1-6; 9 nucleotides line up with TRBD1. Germline assignment: CDR1 LNHDA and CDR2 SQIVND (reference sequence). The ends lost 8 bases at V and 2 bases at J; junction bases unmatched: 1. This CDR3 comprises 14 residues. The CDR3 sequence: CASGDRAYNSPLHF. DNA of the CDR3: TGTGCCAGTGGGGACAGGGCCTATAATTCACCCCTCCACTTT.

In its sample, this clonotype was seen many times. The chain joins TRBV28 to TRBJ2-4; 7 nucleotides match TRBD1. The CDR3 loop spans 16 amino acids. V shed 4 bases, J shed 1 base, and the junction held 7 bases outside the gene matches. Looked up from germline, CDR1 is MDHEN and CDR2 is SYDVKM. The chain's CDR3 is CASSSKGARAKNIQYF. The CDR3, as DNA: TGTGCCAGCAGTTCGAAGGGGGCCCGGGCCAAAAACATTCAGTACTTC.

Only a few counts were recorded for this clonotype. The chain combines TRBV12-3 or TRBV12-4 with TRBJ2-5; the match to TRBD1 covers 10 bases. V lost 6 bases, J lost 2 bases, and 6 bases stayed unmatched. CDR3 length: 15 residues. In DNA, the CDR3 is TGTGCCAGCAGCTCGGCGGACAGGGGGCAAGAGACCCAGTACTTC. It encodes CASSSADRGQETQYF.

The sample holds many counts of this clonotype. The chain is built from TRBV6-5 and TRBJ2-7; the D is unclear. V was clipped by 5 bases and J by 3 bases, with 8 bases between them. The CDR3 sequence is 12 residues long. Germline CDR1 is MNHEY and CDR2 is SVGAGI. The CDR3 sequence: CASSNWYYEQYF. The CDR3, as DNA: TGTGCCAGCAGTAACTGGTACTACGAGCAGTACTTC.

CDR3 amino acids: CASSVLREYEQYF. The CDR3 coding sequence is TGTGCCAGCAGTGTTCTCAGGGAGTACGAGCAGTACTTC. The V gene is TRBV6-1, the J gene TRBJ2-7; D is tentatively TRBD1 or TRBD2 (5 bases each). The length of the CDR3 is 13 residues. Looked up from germline, CDR1 is MNHNS and CDR2 is SASEGT. V lost 4 bases and J lost 4, with 11 bases in between.

This clonotype was seen repeatedly, ten times or more. The chain employs TRBV6-1 and TRBJ1-3; 7 bases map to TRBD1. The V and J ends lost 7 bases and 1 base, in that order; junction bases with no gene match: 4. This CDR3 has 14 residues. Looked up from germline, CDR1 is MNHNS and CDR2 is SASEGT. DNA of the CDR3: TGTGCCAGCACCTACAGGGGATCTGGAAACACCATATATTTT. It yields the protein CASTYRGSGNTIYF.

CDR3 in amino acids: CSGGIVSGNGYTF. In DNA, the CDR3 is TGCAGCGGGGGGATCGTAAGTGGAAATGGCTACACCTTC. The chain couples TRBV29-1 to TRBJ1-2; D is possibly TRBD1 (5 bases). Looked up from germline, CDR1 is SQVTM and CDR2 is ANQGSEA. The CDR3 has 13 residues. Trimming took off 7 bases at V and 6 bases at J, with 18 bases between the two ends.

V is TRBV5-4 and J is TRBJ1-1; 7 nucleotides line up with TRBD1. The CDR3 runs to 15 residues. Trimming cost V 5 bases and J 0 bases; bases outside gene matches: 7. Germline V gene lookup returns CDR1 SGHNT and CDR2 YYREEE (reference sequence). The CDR3 sequence: CASSSGQALNTEAFF. CDR3 nucleotide sequence: TGTGCCAGCAGTTCAGGACAGGCTTTGAACACTGAAGCTTTCTTT.

In its sample, this clonotype was seen many times. The V call is TRBV19, the J call TRBJ2-2, with 10 nucleotides matching TRBD1. There are 15 residues in the CDR3. V dropped 10 bases and J dropped 3; count of bases not matched to a gene: 8. From germline, CDR1 is LNHDA and CDR2 SQIVND (reference sequence). The CDR3 reads CATRTGGIDTGELFF. The CDR3 DNA sequence: TGTGCCACTCGGACAGGGGGGATCGACACCGGGGAGCTGTTTTTT.

This clonotype was recorded many times. The chain joins TRBV2 to TRBJ1-1; the D gene is possibly TRBD1 (5 bases). Deletions cut 4 bases from V and 2 bases from J, with 11 bases between. This CDR3 has 14 amino acids. Germline lookup yields CDR1 SNHLY and CDR2 FYNNEI. CDR3 nucleotides: TGTGCCAGCAGTGGGGGGACCGACAACACTGAAGCTTTCTTT. Protein sequence: CASSGGTDNTEAFF. The full variable domain, its missing parts supplied by reference TRBV2 and TRBJ1-1, is EPEVTQTPSHQVTQMGQEVILRCVPISNHLYFYWYRQILGQKVEFLVSFYNNEISEKSEIFDDQFSVERPDGSNFTLKIRSTKLEDSAMYFCASSGGTDNTEAFFGQGTRLTVV.

This clonotype was detected ten times or more. This chain connects TRBV5-4 to TRBJ1-2; 11 bases agree with TRBD1. The length of the CDR3 is 15 residues. Germline trimming cut 4 bases from V and 5 bases from J; bases unmatched to any gene: 7. Germline CDR1 reads SGHNT; CDR2 reads YYREEE (reference sequence). The CDR3 bases are TGTGCCAGCAGCATCGGACAGGGGGCACCTTATGGCTACACCTTC. Protein sequence: CASSIGQGAPYGYTF.

There are a few counts of this clonotype. The chain carries TRBV7-8 and TRBJ2-7, with D perhaps TRBD2 (6 bases). The germline V gene encodes CDR1 SGHVS and CDR2 FQNEAQ. CDR3 length equals 16 residues. The V end lost 5 bases, the J end lost 2 bases, and 19 bases lay between the germline ends. CDR3 loop: CASSILDRDSTYEQYF. CDR3 DNA sequence: TGTGCCAGCAGCATCCTCGACCGGGACTCCACCTACGAGCAGTACTTC.

In its sample, this clonotype was seen a few times. V gene TRBV18 combines with J gene TRBJ2-5, with D hard to call. Trimming removed 6 bases at V and 1 base at J, with 15 bases between. CDR1 is KGHSH, CDR2 LQKENI, per germline. This CDR3 has 15 residues. CDR3 in DNA: TGTGCCAGCTCGCGAGGCGCTGACCCCCAAGAGACCCAGTACTTC. Protein product: CASSRGADPQETQYF.

The V and J genes are TRBV5-5 and TRBJ2-4, with D perhaps TRBD2 (6 bases). Trimming took 0 bases from V and 8 from J, leaving 15 bases between them. CDR3 length: 15 amino acids. From germline, CDR1 is SGHKS and CDR2 YYEKEE (reference sequence). The CDR3 coding sequence is TGTGCCAGCAGCTTGGCCCCCGGCGGGGCACACATTCAGTACTTC. Protein sequence: CASSLAPGGAHIQYF.

This clonotype showed up many times. V gene TRBV7-2 combines with J gene TRBJ2-5, with D possibly being TRBD1 (6 bases). Germline lookup yields CDR1 SGHTA and CDR2 FQGNSA. CDR3 size: 13 residues. The germline V and J ends were trimmed by 3 bases and 5 bases, with 10 bases remaining between them. The CDR3: CASSFSRGETQYF. The CDR3 DNA reads TGTGCCAGCAGCTTCTCCAGGGGTGAGACCCAGTACTTC.

This chain links TRBV28 with TRBJ2-7; D perhaps matches TRBD2 (5 bases). This CDR3 region has 12 residues. The V end lost 3 bases, the J end lost 6 bases, and 9 bases lay between the germline ends. CDR1 and CDR2 (germline): MDHEN, SYDVKM. The CDR3 bases are TGTGCCAGCAGTTTGGGAGTCAGCGAGCAGTACTTC. It codes for CASSLGVSEQYF.

This clonotype appeared many times. The chain employs TRBV19 and TRBJ1-6, with 7 nucleotides matching TRBD1. The CDR3 runs to 17 residues. V shed 3 bases and J 9 bases; nucleotides not matched to a gene: 14. Germline lookup yields CDR1 LNHDA and CDR2 SQIVND (reference sequence). This chain's CDR3 is CASSISTGGGTSSPLHF. The CDR3 DNA is TGTGCCAGTAGTATTTCTACGGGAGGGGGCACCAGTTCACCCCTCCACTTT.

The rearrangement links TRBV4-2 to TRBJ2-7; D might be TRBD1 or TRBD2, each matching 5 bases. Germline V gene lookup returns CDR1 LGHNA and CDR2 YNFKEQ. This CDR3 is built from 15 residues. V gave up 3 bases and J gave up 2 bases, with 14 bases separating them. CDR3 residues: CASSQDFGTTYEQYF. The DNA for the CDR3 is TGTGCCAGCAGCCAGGACTTCGGGACGACCTACGAGCAGTACTTC.

This clonotype was found many times. This sequence joins TRBV6-5 and TRBJ2-7, with 7 bases matching TRBD1. Germline CDR1 MNHEY, CDR2 SVGAGI. V lost 0 bases and J lost 2; bases outside the gene matches: 10. This CDR3 has 17 residues. This CDR3 reads CASSYSIPGTDTYEQYF. CDR3 bases: TGTGCCAGCAGTTACTCAATTCCCGGGACAGACACCTACGAGCAGTACTTC.

This clonotype was detected only a few times. The chain is built from TRBV18 and TRBJ1-1, with TRBD1 identical over 7 bases. This CDR3 has 16 amino acids. V lost 3 bases to trimming and J lost 3 bases; unmatched junction nucleotides: 10. Germline CDR1 and CDR2: KGHSH and LQKENI. CDR3 loop: CASSPTRDSVYTEAFF. The CDR3 region has the DNA TGTGCCAGCTCACCCACCCGGGACAGCGTATACACTGAAGCTTTCTTT.

This clonotype occurred many times. The rearrangement uses TRBV7-6 and TRBJ1-5; the D gene is possibly TRBD1 (6 bases). The CDR3 has 14 amino acids. Germline V gives CDR1 SGHVS, CDR2 FNYEAQ. V lost 4 bases to trimming and J lost 7 bases, with 14 bases between them. The CDR3 sequence: CASSWGPSEQPQHF. The CDR3 DNA follows: TGTGCCAGCAGCTGGGGGCCTTCGGAACAGCCCCAGCATTTT.

This clonotype was seen ten or more times. The chain links TRBV11-1 to TRBJ2-5; D may correspond to TRBD1 or TRBD2 (6 bases each). V was shortened by 2 bases and J by 5 bases, with 18 bases between the two germline ends. The CDR3 extends over 16 amino acids. Germline V gene data show CDR1 as SGHAT and CDR2 as FQDESV (reference sequence). For the CDR3, the DNA is TGTGCCAGCAGCTTAAGGAGTTTTCGGGGGCTCGAGACCCAGTACTTC. Residues: CASSLRSFRGLETQYF.

In regard to this clonotype: The junction does not match germline at one end; this may be a read error. The chain is built from TRBV11-2 and TRBJ2-7; 13 nucleotides line up with TRBD2. The CDR3 length is 15 residues. The germline V gene encodes CDR1 SGHAT and CDR2 FQNNGV. The CDR3 loop reads CASSLTGLAGAERYF. The CDR3 region has the DNA TGTGCCAGCAGCTTGACCGGACTAGCGGGGGCCGAGCGGTACTTC.

The chain combines TRBV4-1 with TRBJ1-1, with 8 bases aligning to TRBD1. V shed 4 bases and J 5 bases; nucleotides not matched to a gene: 9. Germline V lookup: CDR1 MGHRA, CDR2 YSYEKL. The CDR3 is 15 residues long. The CDR3 DNA sequence: TGCGCCAGCAGCCCGTTACAGGGGGTGTTGACTGAAGCTTTCTTT. It codes for CASSPLQGVLTEAFF.

The V and J genes are TRBV28 and TRBJ2-7; the D is unclear. The CDR3 runs to 13 residues. Per the germline V gene, CDR1 is MDHEN and CDR2 is SYDVKM. V was shortened by 3 bases and J by 2 bases, with 8 bases between the two germline ends. CDR3 in amino acids: CASSFEETYEQYF. The CDR3 nucleotides read TGTGCCAGCAGTTTTGAGGAGACCTACGAGCAGTACTTC.

The genes are TRBV24-1 and TRBJ1-5, with 7 bases that match TRBD1. J lost 0 bases, V lost 4 bases, and 2 bases had no gene match. Germline lookup yields CDR1 KGHDR and CDR2 SFDVKD. The CDR3 length is 15 residues. The CDR3 here is CATSEGGHSNQPQHF. The CDR3 nucleotides are TGTGCCACCAGTGAAGGGGGCCATAGCAATCAGCCCCAGCATTTT.

This clonotype was seen at least ten times. The chain is built from TRBV29-1 and TRBJ1-1, with 7 bases that match TRBD1. Unmatched junction bases numbered 5, after V lost 6 bases and J lost 1 base. This CDR3 is built from 13 residues. The germline V gene has CDR1 SQVTM and CDR2 ANQGSEA. The DNA of the CDR3 is TGCAGCGTATCCCAGGGGGGGAACACTGAAGCTTTCTTT. Protein product: CSVSQGGNTEAFF.

This clonotype was recorded many times. This rearrangement joins TRBV29-1 to TRBJ1-1; 7 nucleotides line up with TRBD1. Germline CDR1 SQVTM, CDR2 ANQGSEA. This CDR3 is built from 15 residues. The V and J ends lost 5 bases and 0 bases, in that order; junction bases with no gene match: 9. CDR3 sequence: CSVQVGGQMNTEAFF. CDR3 DNA: TGCAGCGTTCAAGTAGGGGGACAGATGAACACTGAAGCTTTCTTT. The variable domain in full, completed from reference TRBV29-1 and TRBJ1-1, reads SAVISQKPSRDICQRGTSLTIQCQVDSQVTMMFWYRQQPGQSLTLIATANQGSEATYESGFVIDKFPISRPNLTFSTLTVSNMSPEDSSIYLCSVQVGGQMNTEAFFGQGTRLTVV.